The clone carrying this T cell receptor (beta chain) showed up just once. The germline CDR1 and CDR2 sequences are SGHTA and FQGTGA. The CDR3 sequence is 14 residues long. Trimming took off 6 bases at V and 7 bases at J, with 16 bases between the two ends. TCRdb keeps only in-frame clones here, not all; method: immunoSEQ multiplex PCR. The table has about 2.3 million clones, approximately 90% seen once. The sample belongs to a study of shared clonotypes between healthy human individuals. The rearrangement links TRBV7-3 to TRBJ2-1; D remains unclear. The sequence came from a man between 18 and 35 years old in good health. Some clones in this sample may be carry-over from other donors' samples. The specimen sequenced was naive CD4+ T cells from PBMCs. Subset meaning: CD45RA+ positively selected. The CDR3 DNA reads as TGTGCCAGCAGTTTACGAACCAGACCGAATGAGCAGTTCTTC. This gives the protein CASSLRTRPNEQFF.